This paragraph reports one T cell receptor (beta chain). The antigen is unknown. The data belong to a study of shared clonotypes between healthy human individuals. Broader study findings: Naive subsets generally had larger estimated richness than memory subsets.

Nashville, Tennessee was home to all donors, each a Caucasian adult. Germline-derived CDR1 and CDR2 are MNHEY and SVGAGI. CDR3 length: 15 residues. V shed 4 bases and J shed 3 bases, with 12 bases lying between them. Genomic DNA from each subset was divided evenly over several immunoSEQ plates. Original data processing: Filtering differed for immunoSEQ, which gave only junction sequences without quality scores. Here immunoSEQ multiplex PCR was the method, and the copy in TCRdb shows in-frame clones only, minus some. V, J and clone size are those of that table, while D and trimming were read from the DNA. The sample carries around 2.5 million clones, roughly 93% recorded once.

Source material: naive CD4+ T cells from PBMCs. Subset meaning: CD45RA+ positively selected. The chain employs TRBV6-5 and TRBJ2-2; D is uncertain. The TCR originated in a man aged 18 to 29 in good health. Some clones in this sample may be carry-over from other donors' samples. Written as DNA, the CDR3 is TGTGCCAGCAGTTGGGCCCGACAATACACCGGGGAGCTGTTTTTT. This gives the protein CASSWARQYTGELFF.